This TCR beta chain is drawn from a study of T cell repertoires in cytomegalovirus infection. Looking at the study overall: Recently identified HLA-C-restricted and well-studied HLA-B-restricted CMV epitopes were used. Evidence of both CMV infection and a matching HLA type came from public TCR beta signatures.

TCRdb used MiXCR to reprocess the reads, holding one entry per CDR3 protein. The sample has about 700,000 distinct CDR3 sequences; roughly a third are singletons. The germline V and J ends were trimmed by 2 bases and 4 bases, with 16 bases remaining between them. The CDR3 covers 16 residues. Germline assignment: CDR1 SGHKS and CDR2 YYEKEE (reference sequence). This clonotype occurred once. Its antigen is not known. The input for sequencing was cultured PBMCs, taken from culture after CMV antigen stimulation. The genes are TRBV5-5 and TRBJ2-1; no firm D call. The sequence was obtained from a human donor in good health (CMV status not recorded). Some clones in this sample may be carry-over from other donors' samples. The CDR3 region has the DNA TGTGCCAGCAGCTTATCAGCGACATACCGTTACAATGAGCAGTTCTTC. Translated: CASSLSATYRYNEQFF.